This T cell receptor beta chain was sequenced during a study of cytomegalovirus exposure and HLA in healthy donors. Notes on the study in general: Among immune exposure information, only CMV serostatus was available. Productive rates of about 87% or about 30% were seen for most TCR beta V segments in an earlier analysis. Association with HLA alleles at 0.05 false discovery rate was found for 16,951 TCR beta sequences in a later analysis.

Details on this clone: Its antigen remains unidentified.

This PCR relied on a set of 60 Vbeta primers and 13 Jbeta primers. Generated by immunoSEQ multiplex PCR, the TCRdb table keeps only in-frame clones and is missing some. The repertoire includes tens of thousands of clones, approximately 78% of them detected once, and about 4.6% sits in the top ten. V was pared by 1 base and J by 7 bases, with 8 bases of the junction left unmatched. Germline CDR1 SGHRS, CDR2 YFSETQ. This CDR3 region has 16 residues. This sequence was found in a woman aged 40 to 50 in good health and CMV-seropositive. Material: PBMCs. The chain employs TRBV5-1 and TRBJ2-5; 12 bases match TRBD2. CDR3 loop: CASSLMASGRAGTQYF. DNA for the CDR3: TGCGCCAGCAGCTTGATGGCTAGCGGGAGGGCCGGGACCCAGTACTTC. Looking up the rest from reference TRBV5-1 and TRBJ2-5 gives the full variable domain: KAGVTQTPRYLIKTRGQQVTLSCSPISGHRSVSWYQQTPGQGLQFLFEYFSETQRNKGNFPGRFSGRQFSNSRSEMNVSTLELGDSALYLCASSLMASGRAGTQYFGPGTRLLVL.